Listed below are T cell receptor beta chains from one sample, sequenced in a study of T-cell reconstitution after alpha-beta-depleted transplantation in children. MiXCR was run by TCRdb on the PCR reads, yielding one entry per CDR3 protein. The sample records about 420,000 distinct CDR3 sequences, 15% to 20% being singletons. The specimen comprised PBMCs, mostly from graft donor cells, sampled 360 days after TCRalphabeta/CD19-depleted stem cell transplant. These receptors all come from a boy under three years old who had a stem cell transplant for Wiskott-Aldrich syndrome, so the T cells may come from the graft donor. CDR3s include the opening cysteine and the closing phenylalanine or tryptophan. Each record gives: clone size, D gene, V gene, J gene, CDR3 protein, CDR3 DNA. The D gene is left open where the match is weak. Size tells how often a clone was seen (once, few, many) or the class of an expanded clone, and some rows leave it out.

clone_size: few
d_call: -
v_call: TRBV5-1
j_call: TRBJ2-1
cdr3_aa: CASSLDSGPGFF
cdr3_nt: TGCGCCAGCAGCTTAGATAGCGGACCCGGGTTCTTC

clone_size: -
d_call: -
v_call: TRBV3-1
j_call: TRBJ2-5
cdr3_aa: CASAGASETQYF
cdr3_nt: TGTGCCAGTGCAGGCGCGTCGGAGACCCAGTACTTC

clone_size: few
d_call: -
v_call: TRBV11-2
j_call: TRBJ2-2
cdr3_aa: CASSSRGSGELFF
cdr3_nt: TGTGCCAGCAGCTCACGGGGGTCCGGGGAGCTGTTTTTT

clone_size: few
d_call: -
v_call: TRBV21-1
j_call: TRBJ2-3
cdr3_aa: CASSKEGTKASTDTQYF
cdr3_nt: TGTGCCAGCAGCAAAGAAGGGACGAAGGCTAGCACAGATACGCAGTATTTT

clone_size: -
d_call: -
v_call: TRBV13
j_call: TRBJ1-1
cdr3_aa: CASSRTVEAFF
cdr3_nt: TGTGCCAGCAGCCGGACGGTTGAAGCTTTCTTT

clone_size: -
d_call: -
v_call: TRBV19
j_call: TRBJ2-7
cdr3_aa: CATLRFAPHYEQYF
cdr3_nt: TGTGCCACCCTTAGATTCGCGCCGCACTACGAGCAGTACTTC

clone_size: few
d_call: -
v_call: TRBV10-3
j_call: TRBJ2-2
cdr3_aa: CAISSNTGELFF
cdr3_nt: TGTGCCATCTCGTCCAACACCGGGGAGCTGTTTTTT

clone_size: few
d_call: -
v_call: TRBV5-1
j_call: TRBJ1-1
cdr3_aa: CASSTGVNTEAFF
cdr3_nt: TGCGCCAGCAGCACCGGGGTGAACACTGAAGCTTTCTTT

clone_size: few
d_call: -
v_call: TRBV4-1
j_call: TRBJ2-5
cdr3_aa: CASSQVGTQETQYF
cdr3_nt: TGCGCCAGCAGCCAAGTGGGCACCCAAGAGACCCAGTACTTC

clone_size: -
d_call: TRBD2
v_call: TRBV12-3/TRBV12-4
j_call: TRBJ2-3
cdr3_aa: CASSLPRTRHTDTQYF
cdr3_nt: TGTGCCAGCAGCCTCCCTCGGACTAGACACACAGATACGCAGTATTTT

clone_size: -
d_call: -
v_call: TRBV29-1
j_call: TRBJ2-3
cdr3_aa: CSVEAAGTDTQYF
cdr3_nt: TGCAGCGTTGAGGCAGCCGGGACAGATACGCAGTATTTT

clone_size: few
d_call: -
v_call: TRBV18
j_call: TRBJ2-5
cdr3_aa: CASSPRPHTKETQYF
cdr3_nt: TGTGCCAGCTCACCCCGACCCCATACCAAAGAGACCCAGTACTTC

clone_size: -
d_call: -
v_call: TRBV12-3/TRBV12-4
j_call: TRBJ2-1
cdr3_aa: CASTSKSSYNEQFF
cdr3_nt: TGTGCCAGCACCTCTAAGAGCTCCTACAATGAGCAGTTCTTC

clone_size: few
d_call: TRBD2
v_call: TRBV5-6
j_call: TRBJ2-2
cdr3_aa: CASSPAPGGGGELFF
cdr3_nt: TGTGCCAGCAGCCCGGCCCCGGGAGGCGGCGGGGAGCTGTTTTTT

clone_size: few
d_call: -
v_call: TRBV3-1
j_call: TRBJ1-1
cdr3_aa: CASSQERFAEAFF
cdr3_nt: TGTGCCAGCAGCCAAGAGAGATTTGCTGAAGCTTTCTTT

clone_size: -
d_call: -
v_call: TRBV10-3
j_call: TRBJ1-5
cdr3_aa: CAISEGGPQHF
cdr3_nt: TGTGCCATCAGTGAGGGAGGGCCCCAGCATTTT